This entry concerns a single T cell receptor (beta chain). Clones were sequenced by immunoSEQ multiplex PCR, and TCRdb holds only the in-frame ones, with some missing. The data show roughly 100,000 clones, approximately 84% seen once. Germline CDR1 is LNHDA and CDR2 is SQIVND (reference sequence). Trimming shortened V by 5 bases and J by 4 bases, and 13 bases separated the two germline ends. This CDR3 spans 14 amino acids. The data stem from a study of blood T cell repertoires in COVID-19. The sequence was collected from a human donor in a cohort sampled during active COVID-19. Sample: peripheral blood. The gene calls are TRBV19 and TRBJ2-3, with D maybe TRBD2 (6 bases). The DNA of the CDR3 is TGTGCCAGTAGTCCACAGGAGGGCCCAGATACGCAGTATTTT. Translation: CASSPQEGPDTQYF.